The 9 T cell receptor beta chains below were found in one sample sequenced in a study of blood T cell repertoires in COVID-19. Clones were sequenced by immunoSEQ multiplex PCR, and TCRdb holds only the in-frame ones, with some missing. The sample has over 300,000 clones; 90% are singletons. Sequencing used peripheral blood. The receptors here all came from a man younger than 35 with active or convalescent COVID-19.

This clone turned up a few times. The chain combines TRBV6-5 with TRBJ1-3; 7 nucleotides match TRBD1. From germline, CDR1 is MNHEY and CDR2 SVGAGI. Germline trimming cut 6 bases from V and 0 bases from J; bases unmatched to any gene: 5. This CDR3 region has 15 residues. The CDR3 spells CASRVQGNSGNTIYF. Here the CDR3 DNA reads TGTGCCAGCAGGGTACAGGGGAACTCTGGAAACACCATATATTTT.

V gene TRBV7-9 combines with J gene TRBJ1-3; no firm D call. Germline V gives CDR1 SEHNR, CDR2 FQNEAQ (reference sequence). The CDR3 totals 13 residues. In DNA form, the CDR3 reads TGTGCTACGAGGGCAGAACCCGGAAACACCATATATTTT. Amino acids: CATRAEPGNTIYF.

This clone was counted only a few times. The rearrangement uses TRBV11-2 and TRBJ1-1; 8 positions agree with TRBD1. The germline CDR1 and CDR2 sequences are SGHAT and FQNNGV. With V trimmed by 4 bases and J by 4 bases, 17 bases remained unmatched. The CDR3 covers 18 residues. The CDR3 loop reads CASSSYADRTGLGTEAFF. The CDR3 nucleotides are TGTGCCAGCAGCTCCTATGCGGATCGGACAGGGCTGGGCACTGAAGCTTTCTTT. Complete variable domain (other parts from reference TRBV11-2 and TRBJ1-1): EAGVAQSPRYKIIEKRQSVAFWCNPISGHATLYWYQQILGQGPKLLIQFQNNGVVDDSQLPKDRFSAERLKGVDSTLKIQPAKLEDSAVYLCASSSYADRTGLGTEAFFGQGTRLTVV.

J is TRBJ1-5 and V is TRBV4-3, with D possibly TRBD1 on 6 matching bases. The germline V gene has CDR1 LGHNA and CDR2 YSLEER. The V gene lost 0 bases and the J gene lost 4 bases, with 13 bases spanning the gap. This CDR3 spans 16 amino acids. CDR3 nucleotide sequence: TGCGCCAGCAGCCAAGATCCAGGACAGCCGAATCAGCCCCAGCATTTT. Translation gives CASSQDPGQPNQPQHF.

V usage is TRBV10-3 and J usage is TRBJ1-6, with D perhaps TRBD1 (5 bases). The length of the CDR3 is 14 residues. Germline V gene lookup returns CDR1 ENHRY and CDR2 SYGVKD. V lost 7 bases, J lost 3 bases, and 10 bases lay in between. In DNA, the CDR3 is TGTGCCATCACTGCAGGGATCTATAATTCACCCCTCCACTTT. Its translation: CAITAGIYNSPLHF.

This clone was counted once. The CDR3 DNA sequence: TGCGCCAGCAGCCTATGGACTAGCACAGATACGCAGTATTTT. Its protein product is CASSLWTSTDTQYF. The V call is TRBV4-1, the J call TRBJ2-3; D may be TRBD2 (5 bases). Germline-derived CDR1 and CDR2 are MGHRA and YSYEKL. Trimming removed 4 bases at V and 0 bases at J, with 8 bases between. There are 14 residues in the CDR3.

V is TRBV19 and J is TRBJ2-1; the match to TRBD2 covers 7 bases. The CDR3 is made up of 12 amino acids. The V gene end was trimmed by 6 bases and the J gene end by 7 bases; junction bases not matched to a gene: 3. The germline CDR1 and CDR2 sequences are LNHDA and SQIVND (reference sequence). Written as DNA, the CDR3 is TGTGCCAGTAGGGGGGAGGGAAATGAGCAGTTCTTC. Translation: CASRGEGNEQFF.

The V call is TRBV7-8, the J call TRBJ2-1; 8 positions agree with TRBD1. The germline V gene encodes CDR1 SGHVS and CDR2 FQNEAQ. The CDR3 runs 17 residues. J lost 0 bases, V lost 5 bases, and 9 bases had no gene match. CDR3 sequence reads: CASSRRTQGASYNEQFF. For the CDR3, the DNA is TGTGCCAGCAGCCGTAGGACCCAGGGGGCCTCCTACAATGAGCAGTTCTTC.

The CDR3 coding sequence is TGTGCCAGCAGCTTCTTAGGCAGGGGCGACACCGGGGAGCTGTTTTTT. Encoded protein: CASSFLGRGDTGELFF. V is TRBV5-6 and J is TRBJ2-2, with D maybe TRBD1 (6 bases). CDR3 length equals 16 residues. Trimming removed 2 bases at V and 3 bases at J, with 14 bases between. Germline V CDR1 and CDR2: SGHDT, YYEEEE.